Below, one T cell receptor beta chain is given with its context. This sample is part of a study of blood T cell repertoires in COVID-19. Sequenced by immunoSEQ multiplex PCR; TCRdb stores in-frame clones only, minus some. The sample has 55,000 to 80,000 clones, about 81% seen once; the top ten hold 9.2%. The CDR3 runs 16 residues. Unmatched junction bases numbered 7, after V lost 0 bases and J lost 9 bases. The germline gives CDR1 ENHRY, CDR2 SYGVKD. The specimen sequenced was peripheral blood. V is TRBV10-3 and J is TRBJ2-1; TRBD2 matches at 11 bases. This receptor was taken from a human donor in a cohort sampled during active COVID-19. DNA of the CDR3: TGTGCCATCAGTGAGTCTCTAGCGGGAGGAGTTTCTGAGCAGTTCTTC. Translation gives CAISESLAGGVSEQFF.